These 15 T cell receptor beta chains share one sample of origin, sequenced in a study of vaccination effects on CD4 cells after COVID-19. Ahead of sequencing, the ViraFEST assay grew antigen-specific CD4+ T cells using viral peptide pools. With approximately 10 days of culture completed, CD4+ T cells were isolated. These receptors have no known antigen. Libraries were prepared by immunoSEQ multiplex PCR; TCRdb keeps only in-frame clonotypes and omits some of them. The data show approximately 30,000 clones, about 66% seen once. Specimen: CD4+ T cells from PBMCs cultured with HCoV-229E spike peptides, collected before COVID-19 vaccination. These receptors all come from a human donor who received a COVID-19 vaccine.

The genes are TRBV7-8 and TRBJ1-4; 8 bases line up with TRBD1. Germline CDR1 reads SGHVS; CDR2 reads FQNEAQ. J gave up 6 bases and V 5 bases, and 8 bases lay outside the gene matches. CDR3 length: 15 amino acids. CDR3 in amino acids: CASSRYRGGDEKLFF. The CDR3 DNA sequence: TGTGCCAGCAGCCGATACAGGGGGGGAGATGAAAAACTGTTTTTT.

V gene TRBV15 combines with J gene TRBJ2-1; 8 nucleotides line up with TRBD2. The J segment lost 6 bases and the V segment lost 1 base, leaving 11 bases of the junction unmatched. Germline loops: CDR1 LNHNV, CDR2 YYDKDF (reference sequence). The CDR3 runs to 17 residues. The CDR3 loop reads CATSRVVRRGAGNEQFF. The CDR3 DNA reads as TGTGCCACCAGCAGAGTGGTGCGGCGGGGGGCAGGCAATGAGCAGTTCTTC.

The V call is TRBV5-4, the J call TRBJ1-1; D unclear. Deletions cut 1 base from V and 4 bases from J, with 11 bases between. The CDR3 totals 14 residues. Germline CDR1 SGHNT, CDR2 YYREEE (reference sequence). The CDR3 DNA follows: TGTGCCAGCAGCTTGAGTCAGCTAACCACTGAAGCTTTCTTT. Its protein product is CASSLSQLTTEAFF.

The V call is TRBV27, the J call TRBJ2-4; D may be TRBD2 (6 bases). Germline CDR1 is MNHEY and CDR2 is SMNVEV (reference sequence). The CDR3 loop spans 15 amino acids. The germline V and J ends were trimmed by 3 bases and 6 bases, with 15 bases remaining between them. This CDR3 reads CASSLREGRGNIQYF. The CDR3 bases are TGTGCCAGCAGTTTGCGGGAAGGGCGGGGAAACATTCAGTACTTC.

The chain recombines TRBV19 with TRBJ1-2; no firm D call. From germline, CDR1 is LNHDA and CDR2 SQIVND (reference sequence). Trimming cost V 3 bases and J 4 bases, with 12 bases left between them. The CDR3 length is 14 residues. The CDR3 sequence is CASSILDEVYGYTF. The CDR3 nucleotides read TGTGCCAGTAGTATTCTGGACGAGGTCTATGGCTACACCTTC.

The rearrangement uses TRBV3-1 (or the pseudogene TRBV3-2) and TRBJ2-2; D unresolved. The CDR3 extends over 13 amino acids. Per germline, CDR1 LGHDT and CDR2 YNNKEL (reference sequence). V was cut by 1 base and J by 4 bases, with 4 bases left in between. The CDR3 loop reads CASSQVATGELFF. In nucleotides, the CDR3 is TGTGCCAGCAGCCAAGTCGCCACCGGGGAGCTGTTTTTT.

V usage is TRBV9 and J usage is TRBJ1-4; D perhaps matches TRBD1 (5 bases). This CDR3 has 13 residues. V was pared by 4 bases and J by 8 bases, with 12 bases between. Germline CDR1 reads SGDLS; CDR2 reads YYNGEE. CDR3 loop: CASSLRDGEKLFF. For the CDR3, the DNA is TGTGCCAGCAGCCTCCGGGACGGGGAAAAACTGTTTTTT.

This rearrangement joins TRBV28 to TRBJ2-1; 9 nucleotides match TRBD2. The V gene's germline CDR1 is MDHEN and CDR2 SYDVKM. Trimming at V came to 5 bases and at J to 15 bases, leaving 17 bases not matched to a gene. This CDR3 comprises 15 residues. CDR3 DNA: TGTGCCAGCAGTCCAAAAATGGTCCCTAGCGGGAATCTGTTCTTC. Translated, it gives CASSPKMVPSGNLFF.

This chain uses TRBV30 with TRBJ2-1; no clear D gene. The CDR3 runs to 16 residues. Between the trimmed V and J ends, which lost 3 bases and 0 bases, there was a span of 15 bases. Germline V lookup: CDR1 GTSNPN, CDR2 SVGIG (reference sequence). CDR3 sequence (DNA): TGTGCCTGGAGGCAGACACTTAGGAGCTCCTACAATGAGCAGTTCTTC. As protein: CAWRQTLRSSYNEQFF.

This chain joins TRBV7-6 and TRBJ2-5; TRBD1 matches at 10 bases. Germline CDR1 is SGHVS and CDR2 is FNYEAQ. CDR3 length: 18 amino acids. Trimming removed 2 bases from V and 5 bases from J; junction bases left unmatched: 14. This CDR3 reads CASSLTPPQTGGYETQYF. The CDR3 coding sequence is TGTGCCAGCAGCTTAACACCCCCTCAGACAGGGGGCTACGAGACCCAGTACTTC.

For the CDR3, the DNA is TGTGCCAGTAGTTTCCAAGAGACCCAGTACTTC. This sequence encodes CASSFQETQYF. The chain combines TRBV19 with TRBJ2-5; D is uncertain. The V end was cut by 5 bases, the J end by 1 base, with 2 bases between. Germline CDR1 is LNHDA and CDR2 is SQIVND (reference sequence). CDR3 length: 11 amino acids.

This clone was seen just once. V is TRBV5-1 and J is TRBJ2-5; D not certain. V lost 4 bases and J lost 9, with 16 bases in between. The V gene's germline CDR1 is SGHRS and CDR2 YFSETQ. The CDR3 totals 13 residues. The CDR3 loop reads CASSPTGFFSQYF. CDR3 sequence (DNA): TGCGCCAGCAGCCCTACCGGCTTCTTCTCCCAGTACTTC. Combining the CDR3 with reference TRBV5-1 and TRBJ2-5 gives the whole variable domain KAGVTQTPRYLIKTRGQQVTLSCSPISGHRSVSWYQQTPGQGLQFLFEYFSETQRNKGNFPGRFSGRQFSNSRSEMNVSTLELGDSALYLCASSPTGFFSQYFGPGTRLLVL.

In its sample, this clone was seen a few times. The V gene is TRBV4-1, the J gene TRBJ1-4; 11 bases fit TRBD1. This CDR3 region has 17 residues. The germline CDR1 and CDR2 sequences are MGHRA and YSYEKL. V shed 1 base and J 11 bases; nucleotides not matched to a gene: 12. CDR3 sequence reads: CASSQGQWSGQGVKLFF. In nucleotides, the CDR3 is TGCGCCAGCAGCCAAGGACAATGGTCGGGACAGGGGGTGAAACTGTTTTTT.

The chain is built from TRBV11-2 and TRBJ1-1; 10 bases line up with TRBD1. Trimming at V came to 1 base and at J to 5 bases, leaving 4 bases not matched to a gene. The germline V gene encodes CDR1 SGHAT and CDR2 FQNNGV. The CDR3 sequence is 15 residues long. The DNA for the CDR3 is TGTGCCAGCAGCTTAGTTGCGGGACAGGGGACTGAAGCTTTCTTT. This codes for CASSLVAGQGTEAFF.

This clone was recorded many times. The chain joins TRBV30 to TRBJ2-7; a possible D gene is TRBD2 (5 bases). Looked up from germline, CDR1 is GTSNPN and CDR2 is SVGIG (reference sequence). This CDR3 contains 14 residues. The CDR3: CAIRNWRVPYEQYF. Written as DNA, the CDR3 is TGTGCAATCAGAAATTGGCGGGTTCCCTACGAGCAGTACTTC.